This T cell receptor beta chain was observed in a study of tumour-infiltrating T cells in Burkitt lymphoma (dated by TCRdb to 2018 to 2020). Regarding the complete study: When TCR repertoire data were correlated with clinical outcome, productive clonality turned out to predict both overall and progression-free survival, independent of established prognosticators, age at diagnosis among them.

Libraries were prepared through the immunoSEQ multiplex PCR assay. TCRdb mirrors the immuneACCESS table, restricted to in-frame sequences. Some clones are absent from its copies; in checked studies, under half trace to an unresolved V gene, and the reason for the others is unknown. The sample contains 5,000 to 7,000 clones, roughly 16% of them found a single time. Roughly 13% of the sample lies in the top ten. CDR1 and CDR2, per the germline V gene, are KGHSH and LQKENI. Clipping removes 3 bases from V and 4 bases from J, with 3 as the unmatched junction base count. Taken from cysteine to phenylalanine, the CDR3 has 16 residues. The CDR3 DNA has 48 bases and is translated from base 1. The sample holds a few counts of this clone. Its antigen is currently not known. The input lacks base qualities; no much larger clone sits a single base away.

Recombination connected TRBV18 to TRBJ2-3; 14 junctional bases match TRBD2. Sequencing was performed on tumor tissue. The receptor comes from a human donor with diffuse large B-cell lymphoma. The bases read TGTGCCAGCTCACCCGGACTAGCGGGAGGATCAGATACGCAGTATTTT. Its protein is CASSPGLAGGSDTQYF.